The 14 T cell receptor beta chains given below trace back to one sample, sequenced in a study of blood T cell repertoires in COVID-19. The table came from immunoSEQ multiplex PCR; TCRdb's copy has only in-frame clones and leaves some out. In the table there are over 85,000 clones, around nine tenths of which are singletons. The sample was peripheral blood. The receptors were gathered from an elderly woman with acute or convalescent COVID-19.

V and J are TRBV29-1 and TRBJ2-3; D remains ambiguous. Germline V gene data show CDR1 as SQVTM and CDR2 as ANQGSEA. The CDR3 extends over 11 amino acids. Trimming shortened V by 5 bases and J by 2 bases, and 5 bases separated the two germline ends. The CDR3 region has the DNA TGCAGCGTTCTCTCCACAGATACGCAGTATTTT. It codes for CSVLSTDTQYF.

This rearrangement joins TRBV5-6 to TRBJ1-5; 8 bases are shared with TRBD1. Per germline, CDR1 SGHDT and CDR2 YYEEEE. After removal of 0 bases from V and 2 bases from J, the junction contained 4 bases not matched to a gene. The CDR3 totals 16 residues. CDR3: CASSLGSGQGNQPQHF. The CDR3 DNA reads as TGTGCCAGCAGCTTGGGGTCGGGACAGGGCAATCAGCCCCAGCATTTT.

This chain uses TRBV14 with TRBJ1-2; a possible D gene is TRBD1 (6 bases). Germline V gives CDR1 SGHDN, CDR2 FVKESK. V lost 3 bases, J lost 3 bases, and 14 bases lay in between. This CDR3 is 15 amino acids long. The CDR3: CASSQNRVGHYGYTF. The CDR3 nucleotides read TGTGCCAGCAGCCAGAACAGGGTGGGGCACTATGGCTACACCTTC.

V is TRBV6-4 and J is TRBJ2-1, with 10 nucleotides matching TRBD2. With 8 bases clipped from V and 6 bases from J, the junction kept 4 bases outside the gene matches. Looked up from germline, CDR1 is MRHNA and CDR2 is SNTAGT. The CDR3 runs 13 residues. The CDR3 DNA is TGTGCCAGCGGGGCTAGCGGGAGCAATGAGCAGTTCTTC. Its translation is CASGASGSNEQFF.

The chain employs TRBV4-1 and TRBJ1-3; D perhaps matches TRBD1 (5 bases). This CDR3 is built from 19 residues. Per the germline V gene, CDR1 is MGHRA and CDR2 is YSYEKL. V lost 0 bases, J lost 7 bases, and 25 bases lay in between. The CDR3 protein is CASSQDQVLDGGNRNTIYF. CDR3 nucleotides: TGCGCCAGCAGCCAAGACCAGGTCCTGGACGGGGGGAATCGTAACACCATATATTTT.

This rearrangement joins TRBV25-1 to TRBJ1-1, with 9 positions matching TRBD1. Germline values: CDR1 MGHDK, CDR2 SYGVNS. The V and J ends lost 6 bases and 3 bases, in that order; junction bases with no gene match: 5. There are 14 residues in the CDR3. CDR3 region: CASSGTGSHTEAFF. CDR3 in DNA: TGTGCCAGCAGCGGGACAGGGTCGCACACTGAAGCTTTCTTT.

This chain connects TRBV2 to TRBJ1-5, with D tentatively TRBD1 (5 bases). CDR1 is SNHLY and CDR2 is FYNNEI in the germline V gene. The CDR3 covers 16 residues. V was trimmed by 2 bases and J by 0 bases, leaving 11 bases between them. CDR3 region: CASSEPGWDSNQPQHF. CDR3 coding DNA: TGTGCCAGCAGTGAACCAGGGTGGGATAGCAATCAGCCCCAGCATTTT.

The J gene is TRBJ2-2, the V gene TRBV18; maybe TRBD2 (5 bases). The germline gives CDR1 KGHSH, CDR2 LQKENI. Trimming removed 2 bases from V and 7 bases from J, with 11 bases in between. The length of the CDR3 is 14 residues. Here the CDR3 reads CASSPTSRDGELFF. The CDR3 DNA sequence: TGTGCCAGCTCACCAACCTCCCGGGACGGGGAGCTGTTTTTT. The variable domain in full, completed from reference TRBV18 and TRBJ2-2, reads NAGVMQNPRHLVRRRGQEARLRCSPMKGHSHVYWYRQLPEEGLKFMVYLQKENIIDESGMPKERFSAEFPKEGPSILRIQQVVRGDSAAYFCASSPTSRDGELFFGEGSRLTVL.

The chain recombines TRBV11-2 with TRBJ1-2; 7 nucleotides line up with TRBD1. CDR3 length: 15 residues. Germline CDR1 is SGHAT and CDR2 is FQNNGV. V lost 2 bases, J lost 5 bases, and 8 bases stayed unmatched. DNA of the CDR3: TGTGCCAGCAGCTTACGGACCGGGACAGAGTATGGCTACACCTTC. Protein sequence: CASSLRTGTEYGYTF.

The chain recombines TRBV7-2 with TRBJ2-1; 8 bases agree with TRBD1. From germline, CDR1 is SGHTA and CDR2 FQGNSA. The V and J ends lost 7 bases and 6 bases, in that order; junction bases with no gene match: 8. This CDR3 has 14 amino acids. CDR3 loop: CASTRQGAFNEQFF. The DNA for the CDR3 is TGTGCCAGCACCCGGCAGGGGGCTTTCAATGAGCAGTTCTTC.

This clone was seen just once. This chain links TRBV6-5 with TRBJ1-3; D is undetermined. The CDR3 extends over 13 amino acids. CDR1 and CDR2 (germline): MNHEY, SVGAGI. The germline V and J ends were trimmed by 7 bases and 0 bases, with 7 bases remaining between them. The CDR3 protein is CASIHSSGNTIYF. CDR3 DNA sequence: TGTGCCAGCATTCACAGCTCTGGAAACACCATATATTTT.

This clone was recorded once. V and J are TRBV6-5 and TRBJ2-1, with 9 bases fitting TRBD2. There are 15 residues in the CDR3. Germline-derived CDR1 and CDR2 are MNHEY and SVGAGI. The CDR3 DNA sequence: TGTGCGACGCAGCGGTATAGCGGGGGCCCCAATGAGCAGTTCTTC. Its protein product is CATQRYSGGPNEQFF.

This clone was counted a few times. The chain combines TRBV3-1 (or the pseudogene TRBV3-2) with TRBJ1-2; D is possibly TRBD1 (5 bases). CDR3 size: 17 residues. With 5 bases removed from V and 0 bases from J, the gap between germline ends came to 19 bases. Germline V gives CDR1 LGHDT, CDR2 YNNKEL (reference sequence). The CDR3 region has the DNA TGTGCCAGCAGCGGCTTCGGGGGAAGGGCCGCTAACTATGGCTACACCTTC. Encoded protein: CASSGFGGRAANYGYTF.

This rearrangement joins TRBV19 to TRBJ1-3; possibly TRBD1 for D (6 bases). Trimming shortened V by 6 bases and J by 4 bases, and 10 bases separated the two germline ends. This CDR3 is 13 amino acids long. Germline-derived CDR1 and CDR2 are LNHDA and SQIVND (reference sequence). CDR3 sequence: CASRGTLGNTIYF. Written as DNA, the CDR3 is TGTGCCAGTAGAGGGACACTGGGAAACACCATATATTTT.